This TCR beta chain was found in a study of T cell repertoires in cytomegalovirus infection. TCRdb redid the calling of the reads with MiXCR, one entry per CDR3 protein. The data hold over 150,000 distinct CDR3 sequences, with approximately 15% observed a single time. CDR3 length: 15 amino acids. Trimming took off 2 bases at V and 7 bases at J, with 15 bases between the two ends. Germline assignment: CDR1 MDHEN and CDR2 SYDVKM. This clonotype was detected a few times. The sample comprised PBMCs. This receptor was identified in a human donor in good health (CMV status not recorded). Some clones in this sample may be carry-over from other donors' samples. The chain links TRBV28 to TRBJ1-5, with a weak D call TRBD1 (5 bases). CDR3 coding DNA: TGTGCCAGCAGTTTAGGGTTGGGGGGTTACCAGCCCCAGCATTTT. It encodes CASSLGLGGYQPQHF. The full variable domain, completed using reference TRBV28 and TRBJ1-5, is DVKVTQSSRYLVKRTGEKVFLECVQDMDHENMFWYRQDPGLGLRLIYFSYDVKMKEKGDIPEGYSVSREKKERFSLILESASTNQTSMYLCASSLGLGGYQPQHFGDGTRLSIL.